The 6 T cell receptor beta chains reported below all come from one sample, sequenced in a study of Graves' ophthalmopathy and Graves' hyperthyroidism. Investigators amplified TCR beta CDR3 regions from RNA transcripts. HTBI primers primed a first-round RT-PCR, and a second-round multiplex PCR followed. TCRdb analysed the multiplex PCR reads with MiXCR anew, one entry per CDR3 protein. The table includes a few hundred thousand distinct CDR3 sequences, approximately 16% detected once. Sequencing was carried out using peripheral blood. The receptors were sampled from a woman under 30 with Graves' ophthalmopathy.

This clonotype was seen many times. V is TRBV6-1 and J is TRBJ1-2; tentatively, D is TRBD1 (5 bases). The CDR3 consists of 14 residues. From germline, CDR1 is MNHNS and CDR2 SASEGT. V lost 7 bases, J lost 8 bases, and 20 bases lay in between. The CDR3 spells CASTQPGVGEGYTF. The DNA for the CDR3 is TGTGCCAGCACCCAGCCAGGAGTGGGGGAAGGCTACACCTTC.

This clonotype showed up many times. The CDR3 DNA is TGTGCCAGCTGCGGGGAGTGGACAACTGAAGCTTTCTTT. This translates into CASCGEWTTEAFF. This chain uses TRBV12-3 or TRBV12-4 with TRBJ1-1, with a tentative D call TRBD1 (5 bases). This CDR3 is 13 amino acids long. Trimming removed 8 bases at V and 5 bases at J, with 15 bases between.

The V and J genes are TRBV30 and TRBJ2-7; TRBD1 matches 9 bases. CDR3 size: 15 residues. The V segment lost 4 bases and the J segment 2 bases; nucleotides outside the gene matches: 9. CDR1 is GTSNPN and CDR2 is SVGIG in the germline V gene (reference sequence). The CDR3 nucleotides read TGTGCCTGGACTACTGGACAGGGGCCGACCTACGAGCAGTACTTC. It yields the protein CAWTTGQGPTYEQYF.

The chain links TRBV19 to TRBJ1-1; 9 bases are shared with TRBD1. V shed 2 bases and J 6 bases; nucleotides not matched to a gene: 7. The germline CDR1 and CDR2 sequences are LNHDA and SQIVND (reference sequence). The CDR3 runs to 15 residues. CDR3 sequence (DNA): TGTGCCAGTAGTATACCTGGACAGGGGTTTTCTGAAGCTTTCTTT. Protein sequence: CASSIPGQGFSEAFF.

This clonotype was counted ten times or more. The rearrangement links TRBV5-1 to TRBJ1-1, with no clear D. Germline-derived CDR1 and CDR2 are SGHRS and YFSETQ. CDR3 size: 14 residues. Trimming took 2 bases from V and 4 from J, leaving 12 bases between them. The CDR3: CASSFAGLSTEAFF. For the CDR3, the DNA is TGCGCCAGCAGCTTCGCGGGTCTGAGCACTGAAGCTTTCTTT.

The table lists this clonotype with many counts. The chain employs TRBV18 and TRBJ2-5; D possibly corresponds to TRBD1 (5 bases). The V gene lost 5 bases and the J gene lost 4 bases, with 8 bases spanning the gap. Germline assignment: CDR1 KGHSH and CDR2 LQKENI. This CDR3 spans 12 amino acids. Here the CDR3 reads CASSKQGETQYF. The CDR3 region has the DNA TGTGCCAGCTCAAAGCAGGGAGAGACCCAGTACTTC. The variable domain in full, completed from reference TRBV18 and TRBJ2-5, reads NAGVMQNPRHLVRRRGQEARLRCSPMKGHSHVYWYRQLPEEGLKFMVYLQKENIIDESGMPKERFSAEFPKEGPSILRIQQVVRGDSAAYFCASSKQGETQYFGPGTRLLVL.